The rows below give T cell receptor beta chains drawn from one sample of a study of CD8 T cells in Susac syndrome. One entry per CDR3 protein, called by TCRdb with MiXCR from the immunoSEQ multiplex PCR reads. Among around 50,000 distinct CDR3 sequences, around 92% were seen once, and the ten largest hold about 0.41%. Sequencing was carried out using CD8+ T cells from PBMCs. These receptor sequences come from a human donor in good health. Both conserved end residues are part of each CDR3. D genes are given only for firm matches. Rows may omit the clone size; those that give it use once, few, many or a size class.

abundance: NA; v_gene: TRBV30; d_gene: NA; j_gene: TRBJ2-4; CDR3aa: CAWGVLGGTPKNIQYF; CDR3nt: TGTGCCTGGGGGGTATTGGGGGGCACTCCCAAAAACATTCAGTACTTC
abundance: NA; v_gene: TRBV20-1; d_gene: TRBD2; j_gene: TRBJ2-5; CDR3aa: CSARDSGTSEETQYF; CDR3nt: TGCAGTGCTAGGGATTCGGGGACTAGCGAAGAGACCCAGTACTTC
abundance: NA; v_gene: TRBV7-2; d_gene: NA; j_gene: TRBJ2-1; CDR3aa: CASAPLDNEQFF; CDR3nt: TGTGCCAGCGCCCCACTTGACAATGAGCAGTTCTTC
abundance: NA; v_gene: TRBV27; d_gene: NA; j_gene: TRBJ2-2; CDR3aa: CASSLGQNTGELFF; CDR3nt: TGTGCCAGCAGTTTAGGGCAGAACACCGGGGAGCTGTTTTTT
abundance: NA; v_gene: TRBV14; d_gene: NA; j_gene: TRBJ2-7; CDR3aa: CASSPGRSWNEQYF; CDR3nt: TGTGCCAGCAGCCCGGGGAGGTCCTGGAACGAGCAGTACTTC
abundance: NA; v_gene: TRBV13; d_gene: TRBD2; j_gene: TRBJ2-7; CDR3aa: CASSSLTSGKVTSYEQYF; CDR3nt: TGTGCCAGCAGCTCGTTGACTAGCGGGAAAGTGACATCCTACGAGCAGTACTTC
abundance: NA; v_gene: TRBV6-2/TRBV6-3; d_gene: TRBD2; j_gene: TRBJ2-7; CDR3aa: CASSSHEAGHSYEQYF; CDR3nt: TGTGCCAGCAGTTCCCACGAAGCGGGGCACTCCTACGAGCAGTACTTC
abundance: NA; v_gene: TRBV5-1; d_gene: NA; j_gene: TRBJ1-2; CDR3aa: CASSLGQVYGYTF; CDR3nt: TGCGCCAGCAGCTTGGGTCAGGTCTATGGCTACACCTTC
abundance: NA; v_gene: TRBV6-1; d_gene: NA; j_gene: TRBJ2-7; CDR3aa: CASSPSQPSEGGYEQYF; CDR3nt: TGTGCCAGCAGTCCGAGCCAACCTAGCGAAGGGGGTTACGAGCAGTACTTC
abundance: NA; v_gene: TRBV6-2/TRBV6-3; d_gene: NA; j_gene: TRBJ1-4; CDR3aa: CASSYRLPEKLFF; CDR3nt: TGTGCCAGCAGTTACCGCCTTCCTGAAAAACTGTTTTTT
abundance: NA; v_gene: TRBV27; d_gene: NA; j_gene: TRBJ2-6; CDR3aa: CASTSGANVLTF; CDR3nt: TGTGCCAGCACCTCTGGGGCCAACGTCCTGACTTTC
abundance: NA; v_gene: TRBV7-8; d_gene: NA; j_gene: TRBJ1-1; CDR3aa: CASSWGREVREAFF; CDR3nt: TGTGCCAGCAGCTGGGGCAGGGAGGTTCGGGAAGCTTTCTTT
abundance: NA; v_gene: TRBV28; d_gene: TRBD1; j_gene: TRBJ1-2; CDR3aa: CASSPSRDSSNYGYTF; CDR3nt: TGTGCCAGCAGTCCAAGTCGGGACAGCTCTAACTATGGCTACACCTTC
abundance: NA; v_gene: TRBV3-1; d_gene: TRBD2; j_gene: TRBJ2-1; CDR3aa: CASSQDRWRTSGSPDNEQFF; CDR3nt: TGTGCCAGCAGCCAAGATCGCTGGAGGACTAGCGGGAGCCCGGACAATGAGCAGTTCTTC
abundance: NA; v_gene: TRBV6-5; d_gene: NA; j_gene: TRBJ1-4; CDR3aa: CASSYLGRMVNEKLFF; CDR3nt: TGTGCCAGCAGTTACTTGGGACGGATGGTTAATGAAAAACTGTTTTTT
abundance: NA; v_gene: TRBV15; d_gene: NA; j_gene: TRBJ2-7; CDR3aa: CATSREDDKAYEQYF; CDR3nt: TGTGCCACCAGCAGAGAGGACGACAAAGCCTACGAGCAGTACTTC
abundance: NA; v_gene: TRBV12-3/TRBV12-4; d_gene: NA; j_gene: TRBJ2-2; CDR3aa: CASSLHSGVGELFF; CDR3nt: TGTGCCAGCAGTTTACACAGTGGCGTGGGGGAGCTGTTTTTT
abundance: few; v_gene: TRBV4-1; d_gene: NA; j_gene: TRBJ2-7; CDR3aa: CASSQDRRDYEQYF; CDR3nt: TGCGCCAGCAGCCAGGACAGGAGGGACTACGAGCAGTACTTC
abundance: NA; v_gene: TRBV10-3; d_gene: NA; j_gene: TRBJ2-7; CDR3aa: CAISEPYGGGYEQYF; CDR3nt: TGTGCCATCAGTGAGCCCTACGGGGGCGGCTACGAGCAGTACTTC
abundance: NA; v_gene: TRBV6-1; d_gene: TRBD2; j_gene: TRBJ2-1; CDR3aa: CASSELAGSYNEQFF; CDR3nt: TGTGCCAGCAGTGAACTAGCGGGATCCTACAATGAGCAGTTCTTC
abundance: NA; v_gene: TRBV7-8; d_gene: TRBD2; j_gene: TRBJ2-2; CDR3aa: CASSFGLAGGTGELFF; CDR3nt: TGTGCCAGCAGCTTTGGACTAGCGGGAGGAACCGGGGAGCTGTTTTTT
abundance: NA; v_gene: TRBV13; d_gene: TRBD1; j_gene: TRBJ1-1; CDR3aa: CASSQGQGRTEAFF; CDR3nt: TGTGCCAGCAGCCAAGGACAGGGAAGGACTGAAGCTTTCTTT
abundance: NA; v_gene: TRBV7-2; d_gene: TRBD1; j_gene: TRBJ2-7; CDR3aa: CASSPGVGTAYEQYF; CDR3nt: TGTGCCAGCAGCCCCGGCGTGGGGACAGCCTACGAGCAGTACTTC
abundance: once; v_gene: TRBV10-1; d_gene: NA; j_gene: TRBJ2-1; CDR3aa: CASSLRDSPSYNEQFF; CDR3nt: TGCGCCAGCAGCCTTCGGGACTCACCTTCCTACAATGAGCAGTTCTTC
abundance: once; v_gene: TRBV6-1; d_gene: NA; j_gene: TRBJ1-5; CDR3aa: CASSENHARGGNQPQHF; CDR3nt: TGTGCCAGCAGTGAAAACCACGCCAGGGGAGGCAATCAGCCCCAGCATTTT
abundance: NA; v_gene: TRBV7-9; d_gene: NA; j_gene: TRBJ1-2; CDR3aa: CASSSSGGVRYGYTF; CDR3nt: TGTGCCAGCAGTTCATCCGGGGGAGTACGGTATGGCTACACCTTC
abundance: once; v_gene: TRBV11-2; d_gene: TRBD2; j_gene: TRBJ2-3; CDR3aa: CASILGSGSTDTQYF; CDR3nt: TGTGCCAGCATCCTGGGTAGCGGGAGCACAGATACGCAGTATTTT
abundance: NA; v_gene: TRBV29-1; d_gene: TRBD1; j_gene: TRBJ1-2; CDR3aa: CSADRRNYGYTF; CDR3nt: TGCAGCGCGGACAGGAGAAACTATGGCTACACCTTC
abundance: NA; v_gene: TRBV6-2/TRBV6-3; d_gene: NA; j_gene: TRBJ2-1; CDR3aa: CASRFLGRIGNEQFF; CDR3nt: TGTGCCAGCCGATTCCTCGGGAGAATTGGGAATGAGCAGTTCTTC
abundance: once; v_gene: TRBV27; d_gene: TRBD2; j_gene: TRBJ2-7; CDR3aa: CASGLGRGAYEQYF; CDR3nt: TGTGCCAGCGGTTTGGGGCGGGGGGCCTACGAGCAGTACTTC
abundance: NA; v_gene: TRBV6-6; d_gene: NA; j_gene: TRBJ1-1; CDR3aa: CASSSRGNTEAFF; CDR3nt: TGTGCCAGCAGTTCGCGGGGGAACACTGAAGCTTTCTTT
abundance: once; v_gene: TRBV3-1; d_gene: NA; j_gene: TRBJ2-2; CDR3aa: CASSLTHENTGELFF; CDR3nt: TGTGCCAGCAGCCTCACACATGAGAACACCGGGGAGCTGTTTTTT
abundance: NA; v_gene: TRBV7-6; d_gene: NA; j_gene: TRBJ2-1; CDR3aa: CASSSRRAGNRNEQFF; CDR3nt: TGTGCCAGCAGCTCCCGGAGGGCGGGAAATCGGAATGAGCAGTTCTTC
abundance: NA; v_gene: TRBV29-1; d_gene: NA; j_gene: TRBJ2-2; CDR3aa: CSVGGSENTGELFF; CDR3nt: TGCAGCGTTGGAGGCAGTGAGAACACCGGGGAGCTGTTTTTT
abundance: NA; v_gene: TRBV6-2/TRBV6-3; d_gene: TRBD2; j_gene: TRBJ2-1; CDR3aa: CASSLTSGSMNEQFF; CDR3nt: TGTGCCAGCAGCCTGACTAGCGGGAGCATGAATGAGCAGTTCTTC
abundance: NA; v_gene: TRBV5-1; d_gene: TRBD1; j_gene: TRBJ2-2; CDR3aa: CASNTGQGNTGELFF; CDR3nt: TGCGCCAGCAACACTGGACAGGGGAACACCGGGGAGCTGTTTTTT
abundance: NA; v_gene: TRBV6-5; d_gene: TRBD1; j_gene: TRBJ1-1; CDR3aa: CASSYSQSGGLNTEAFF; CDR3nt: TGTGCCAGCAGTTACAGCCAGTCAGGGGGATTGAACACTGAAGCTTTCTTT
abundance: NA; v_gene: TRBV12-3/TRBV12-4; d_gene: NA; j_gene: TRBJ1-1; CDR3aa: CASSLMTLRGGWSHAFF; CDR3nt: TGTGCCAGCAGTTTGATGACCCTGCGGGGAGGGTGGTCCCATGCTTTCTTT
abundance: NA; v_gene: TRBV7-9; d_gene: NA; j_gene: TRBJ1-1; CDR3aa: CASSLDPLLAFF; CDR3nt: TGTGCCAGCAGCTTAGACCCTCTACTCGCTTTCTTT